This T cell receptor (beta chain) comes out of a study of early T cells in non-severe SARS-CoV-2 infection. The study's findings and limits: The study's VDJdb matching favored anti-spike CD8 responses and missed private and CD4 specificities.

A word on this clonotype: Its antigen is unidentified.

From the 5' RACE reads, TCRdb called clonotypes with MiXCR, one entry per CDR3 protein. The table includes roughly 56,000 distinct CDR3 sequences, over 9.5% detected once. CDR1 SGHRS and CDR2 YFSETQ come from the germline V gene. Trimming cost V 5 bases and J 4 bases; bases outside gene matches: 9. The CDR3 loop spans 14 amino acids. The sequence derives from an adult who was a healthcare worker with PCR-confirmed SARS-CoV-2 infection or an uninfected control (not recorded which). Sequenced input: whole blood. J is TRBJ2-7 and V is TRBV5-1, with 7 bases identical to TRBD2. DNA of the CDR3: TGCGCCAGCAGGCCCGGGACTACAAATTACGAGCAGTACTTC. Its protein is CASRPGTTNYEQYF.